The 23 T cell receptor beta chains reported below all come from one sample, sequenced in a study of technical replicates of blood from several donors. Clones were sequenced by immunoSEQ multiplex PCR, and TCRdb holds only the in-frame ones, with some missing. This sample yields approximately 80,000 clones, of which roughly 90% are seen a single time; around 0.24% belongs to the top ten. The specimen was T cells isolated from PBMCs. The receptors stem from a human donor in good health.

The V and J genes are TRBV4-1 and TRBJ1-6; TRBD1 agrees at 9 bases. This CDR3 is built from 16 residues. V lost 4 bases and J lost 0; bases outside the gene matches: 1. The germline V gene encodes CDR1 MGHRA and CDR2 YSYEKL. CDR3 protein: CASSRTGVSYNSPLHF. The DNA of the CDR3 is TGCGCCAGCAGCCGGACAGGGGTCTCCTATAATTCACCCCTCCACTTT.

This clone was picked up a small number of times. The genes are TRBV4-2 and TRBJ2-7, with D perhaps matching TRBD2 (5 bases). The ends were cut back, 0 bases at V and 1 base at J, with 19 bases in the middle. Looked up from germline, CDR1 is LGHNA and CDR2 is YNFKEQ. This CDR3 is 18 amino acids long. The DNA of the CDR3 is TGTGCCAGCAGCCAAGACTCTCCTCATCGGGATTTTTCCTACGAGCAGTACTTC. As protein: CASSQDSPHRDFSYEQYF.

This chain joins TRBV28 and TRBJ1-1; D gene ambiguous. Trimming cost V 7 bases and J 4 bases, with 19 bases left between them. The CDR3 is 15 amino acids. Germline values: CDR1 MDHEN, CDR2 SYDVKM. CDR3 region: CASTRIGEGRTEAFF. The CDR3 nucleotides read TGTGCCAGCACCCGAATCGGGGAAGGTCGCACTGAAGCTTTCTTT.

The chain employs TRBV4-1 and TRBJ1-1; D perhaps matches TRBD1 (5 bases). V was pared by 2 bases and J by 6 bases, with 16 bases between. Germline V gene sequence: CDR1 MGHRA, CDR2 YSYEKL. The CDR3 loop spans 15 amino acids. CDR3 DNA sequence: TGCGCCAGCAGCCAAAGGGAAACCAAAGGGGCTGAAGCTTTCTTT. It yields the protein CASSQRETKGAEAFF.

This chain joins TRBV19 and TRBJ2-5, with 7 positions matching TRBD2. J lost 6 bases, V lost 0 bases, and 7 bases had no gene match. Per the germline V gene, CDR1 is LNHDA and CDR2 is SQIVND (reference sequence). The CDR3 extends over 15 amino acids. DNA of the CDR3: TGTGCCAGTAGTATAGATCTTGGACTAGAGAAGACCCAGTACTTC. Amino acid sequence: CASSIDLGLEKTQYF.

This rearrangement joins TRBV28 to TRBJ2-7, with 7 bases identical to TRBD1. CDR3 length: 14 residues. Losses at the gene ends were 6 bases for V and 1 base for J; bases not matched to a gene: 6. Germline V gene lookup returns CDR1 MDHEN and CDR2 SYDVKM. The CDR3 reads CASRLRDRSYEQYF. For the CDR3, the DNA is TGTGCCAGCAGGCTCCGGGACAGATCCTACGAGCAGTACTTC.

The gene calls are TRBV14 and TRBJ2-7, with D unresolved. This CDR3 has 13 residues. In germline, CDR1 is SGHDN, CDR2 FVKESK. V was shortened by 1 base and J by 6 bases, with 10 bases between the two germline ends. The CDR3 DNA sequence: TGTGCCAGCAGCCAAGTATTCAGGCCCGAGCAGTACTTC. It specifies CASSQVFRPEQYF. The full variable domain, rest sourced from reference TRBV14 and TRBJ2-7, is EAGVTQFPSHSVIEKGQTVTLRCDPISGHDNLYWYRRVMGKEIKFLLHFVKESKQDESGMPNNRFLAERTGGTYSTLKVQPAELEDSGVYFCASSQVFRPEQYFGPGTRLTVT.

The rearrangement joins TRBV19 to TRBJ1-2; TRBD1 agrees at 7 bases. V was pared by 3 bases and J by 6 bases, with 4 bases of the junction left unmatched. The germline V gene encodes CDR1 LNHDA and CDR2 SQIVND (reference sequence). The CDR3 has 13 amino acids. The CDR3 DNA reads TGTGCCAGTAGTATCGGACAGGCCGATGGCTACACCTTC. It encodes CASSIGQADGYTF.

The rearrangement joins TRBV15 to TRBJ1-5; D gene unclear. This CDR3 comprises 16 residues. The V gene's germline CDR1 is LNHNV and CDR2 YYDKDF (reference sequence). V was shortened by 2 bases and J by 0 bases, with 11 bases between the two germline ends. CDR3 region: CATSRSRGISNQPQHF. The CDR3 bases are TGTGCCACCAGCAGATCTAGAGGGATTAGCAATCAGCCCCAGCATTTT.

The chain carries TRBV6-1 and TRBJ2-5; TRBD2 matches at 9 bases. Germline V gene data show CDR1 as MNHNS and CDR2 as SASEGT. V was pared by 3 bases and J by 5 bases, with 7 bases of the junction left unmatched. The CDR3 spans 15 residues. DNA of the CDR3: TGTGCCAGCAGTGAGTTAGCGGGAGAGCAGGAGACCCAGTACTTC. Protein sequence: CASSELAGEQETQYF.

The rearrangement joins TRBV27 to TRBJ1-1, with D perhaps TRBD1 (5 bases). The CDR3 has 14 amino acids. Germline V gene lookup returns CDR1 MNHEY and CDR2 SMNVEV (reference sequence). V was clipped by 8 bases and J by 0 bases, with 13 bases between them. CDR3 nucleotides: TGTGCCAGCTCCACGGACAAAGTGAACACTGAAGCTTTCTTT. Translation gives CASSTDKVNTEAFF.

This chain connects TRBV7-9 to TRBJ2-1; D is perhaps TRBD1 (5 bases). The CDR3 is 12 residues long. Trimming shortened V by 6 bases and J by 7 bases, and 10 bases separated the two germline ends. In germline, CDR1 is SEHNR, CDR2 FQNEAQ (reference sequence). The CDR3 here is CASSNQGNEQFF. DNA of the CDR3: TGTGCCAGCAGTAACCAGGGAAATGAGCAGTTCTTC.

The chain combines TRBV6-1 with TRBJ2-7; TRBD1 might be the D (6 bases). Per the germline V gene, CDR1 is MNHNS and CDR2 is SASEGT. V was cut by 2 bases and J by 3 bases, with 11 bases left in between. There are 14 residues in the CDR3. CDR3 sequence reads: CASSELRGNYEQYF. In DNA form, the CDR3 reads TGTGCCAGCAGTGAACTCAGGGGAAACTACGAGCAGTACTTC.

The chain's CDR3 is CASSLVTSGGAPDTQYF. The CDR3 DNA reads as TGTGCCAGCAGCTTGGTCACTAGCGGGGGGGCGCCAGATACGCAGTATTTT. V is TRBV5-6 and J is TRBJ2-3; 13 nucleotides agree with TRBD2. The V and J ends lost 0 bases and 4 bases, in that order; junction bases with no gene match: 5. Germline V CDR1 and CDR2: SGHDT, YYEEEE. CDR3 length: 17 residues.

The chain combines TRBV9 with TRBJ2-1; TRBD2 might be the D (6 bases). Germline-derived CDR1 and CDR2 are SGDLS and YYNGEE. The CDR3 is 17 residues long. The V end was cut by 0 bases, the J end by 1 base, with 14 bases between. The CDR3 region has the DNA TGTGCCAGCAGCGTAGGCTCGTTTGGGGGGTCCTACAATGAGCAGTTCTTC. This translates into CASSVGSFGGSYNEQFF.

The V gene is TRBV6-5, the J gene TRBJ2-1, with 8 nucleotides matching TRBD1. Trimming cost V 6 bases and J 3 bases; bases outside gene matches: 7. The CDR3 spans 15 residues. CDR1 and CDR2 from the germline V gene are MNHEY and SVGAGI. In DNA form, the CDR3 reads TGTGCCAGCAGGGACGGACAGGGAATCTACAATGAGCAGTTCTTC. It translates to CASRDGQGIYNEQFF.

The V and J genes are TRBV2 and TRBJ2-7, with TRBD1 as a possible D gene (6 bases). Germline values: CDR1 SNHLY, CDR2 FYNNEI. With 6 bases removed from V and 3 bases from J, the gap between germline ends came to 15 bases. This CDR3 has 14 amino acids. CDR3 region: CASRAWGLGYEQYF. In DNA, the CDR3 is TGTGCCAGCAGAGCCTGGGGGCTGGGCTACGAGCAGTACTTC.

The chain has TRBV28 and TRBJ1-2; the match to TRBD1 covers 7 bases. V lost 8 bases, J lost 7 bases, and 10 bases stayed unmatched. The length of the CDR3 is 13 residues. Germline V gene lookup returns CDR1 MDHEN and CDR2 SYDVKM. CDR3 region: CASRPGQHTGYTF. The CDR3 DNA follows: TGTGCCAGCCGCCCGGGACAGCATACTGGCTACACCTTC.

The chain carries TRBV28 and TRBJ2-3; tentative D call: TRBD1 (5 bases). V lost 5 bases, J lost 0 bases, and 15 bases lay in between. Germline V lookup: CDR1 MDHEN, CDR2 SYDVKM. The CDR3 extends over 16 amino acids. The CDR3 loop is CASSLLQDTSTDTQYF. The DNA for the CDR3 is TGTGCCAGCAGTCTCCTACAGGATACTAGCACAGATACGCAGTATTTT.

The CDR3 region is CASSQLLRNEQFF. CDR3 DNA: TGTGCCAGCAGCCAATTGTTGCGAAATGAGCAGTTCTTC. The chain carries TRBV4-2 and TRBJ2-1, with D unresolved. The germline V gene has CDR1 LGHNA and CDR2 YNFKEQ. The CDR3 has 13 residues. Trimming took 2 bases from V and 7 from J, leaving 9 bases between them.

This chain links TRBV29-1 with TRBJ2-1; 7 bases line up with TRBD1. The trim removed 5 bases at V and 4 bases at J, leaving 5 bases unmatched. This CDR3 spans 13 amino acids. CDR1 and CDR2 (germline): SQVTM, ANQGSEA. For the CDR3, the DNA is TGCAGCGTTAGGACAGGACTGTACAATGAGCAGTTCTTC. Translation: CSVRTGLYNEQFF.

The chain carries TRBV27 and TRBJ1-5; D ambiguous. Germline V gene data show CDR1 as MNHEY and CDR2 as SMNVEV (reference sequence). This CDR3 spans 12 amino acids. Between the trimmed V and J ends, which lost 3 bases and 4 bases, there was a span of 4 bases. In DNA, the CDR3 is TGTGCCAGCAGTTTCCCTAATCAGCCCCAGCATTTT. Protein product: CASSFPNQPQHF.

The chain uses TRBV15 and TRBJ1-5, with TRBD1 matching over 7 bases. The CDR3 length is 15 residues. The V segment lost 0 bases and the J segment 7 bases; nucleotides outside the gene matches: 6. Per the germline V gene, CDR1 is LNHNV and CDR2 is YYDKDF (reference sequence). The CDR3 is CATSRDRLTGQPQHF. Written as DNA, the CDR3 is TGTGCCACCAGCAGAGATCGCTTGACAGGGCAGCCCCAGCATTTT. The full variable domain, rest sourced from reference TRBV15 and TRBJ1-5, is DAMVIQNPRYQVTQFGKPVTLSCSQTLNHNVMYWYQQKSSQAPKLLFHYYDKDFNNEADTPDNFQSRRPNTSFCFLDIRSPGLGDTAMYLCATSRDRLTGQPQHFGDGTRLSIL.